This TCR beta chain was observed in a study of T cell changes during pregnancy in multiple sclerosis. Here immunoSEQ multiplex PCR was the method, and the copy in TCRdb shows in-frame clones only, minus some. The sample carries around 56,000 clones, 90% recorded once. The germline CDR1 and CDR2 sequences are LNHDA and SQIVND (reference sequence). J was trimmed by 4 bases and V by 6 bases; bases with no gene match: 12. The CDR3 is made up of 15 amino acids. V usage is TRBV19 and J usage is TRBJ2-7; TRBD2 matches 7 bases. The sample consisted of peripheral blood, taken in the first trimester of pregnancy. The TCR originated in a female donor in good health, enrolled as a control in a pregnancy study. The chain's CDR3 is CASSNGVGRNYEQYF. CDR3 DNA sequence: TGTGCCAGTAGCAATGGGGTCGGGAGGAATTACGAGCAGTACTTC.